What follows is one T cell receptor beta chain and its context. Other DNA sequences in this specimen translate into the identical CDR3. This record comes from a study of CD8+ T cells in alopecia areata. Background on the study: Treated patients swallowed 5 to 10 mg of oral tofacitinib twice daily. Tofacitinib treatment spanned 6 to 18 months, with 6 months off drug afterward.

CDR1 is SNHLY, CDR2 FYNNEI, per germline. The CDR3 has 14 residues. V lost 6 bases and J lost 4; bases outside the gene matches: 6. Reverse transcribed after extraction, RNA yielded cDNA as the sequencing template. Clones were sequenced by immunoSEQ multiplex PCR, and TCRdb holds only the in-frame ones, with some missing. The sample contains 110,000 or so clones, approximately 38% of which appear only once. What was sequenced was CD4+ T cells sorted from blood. This clonotype was obtained from a human donor with alopecia areata. The chain is built from TRBV2 and TRBJ1-1, with 9 bases fitting TRBD1. The CDR3 loop reads CASRTGQGFTEAFF. In DNA, the CDR3 is TGTGCCAGCAGGACGGGACAGGGATTCACTGAAGCTTTCTTT.